This TCR beta chain was sequenced in a study of T cell responses to AZD1222 COVID-19 vaccine. Second-dose schedules of about 4 or about 12 weeks were combined. Clones were read by immunoSEQ multiplex PCR, and TCRdb kept only the in-frame ones, dropping some. Altogether some 150,000 clones are present, 85% to 90% being singletons, with the ten largest covering about 3.4%. The CDR3 consists of 16 residues. Trimming cost V 4 bases and J 6 bases; bases outside gene matches: 8. Germline V gene data show CDR1 as MNHEY and CDR2 as SMNVEV (reference sequence). This rearrangement joins TRBV27 to TRBJ2-1; 11 bases fit TRBD2. This TCR was sampled from an adult who received the AZD1222 COVID-19 vaccine. Sequences were derived from peripheral blood, sampled 28 days after the second AZD1222 dose. CDR3 in amino acids: CASSSLLAGAVNEQFF. CDR3 nucleotides: TGTGCCAGCAGTTCCCTACTAGCGGGAGCTGTCAATGAGCAGTTCTTC.